The 25 T cell receptor beta chains listed next were all sequenced from one sample in a study of PD-1 blockade in mismatch repair-deficient tumors (dated by TCRdb to 2016 to 2017). The method behind the library was the immunoSEQ multiplex PCR assay. TCRdb re-hosts the immuneACCESS table, in-frame sequences only. Its copies lack some clones; in the studies checked, an unresolved V gene accounts for under half of them, and the cause for the rest is not known. Across this sample there are 100,000 to 150,000 clones, with roughly 86% seen only once. The ten biggest clones cover about 14% of the sample. The sample was peripheral blood, taken 44 weeks after starting pembrolizumab. The receptors come from an adult with mismatch repair-deficient cancer.

This chain links TRBV19 with TRBJ2-3, with TRBD2 matching 16 bases. The CDR3 length is 18 residues. V was pared by 3 bases and J by 9 bases, with 12 bases of the junction left unmatched. Germline assignment: CDR1 LNHDA and CDR2 SQIVND (reference sequence). The CDR3 DNA reads TGTGCCAGTAGTATCTCATTAGGGACTAGCGGGAGGGCACGCACGCAGTATTTT. Protein product: CASSISLGTSGRARTQYF.

This clone appeared a few times. At one of its ends the junction is not consistent with the germline gene, which may arise from a read error. The J gene is TRBJ2-1, the V gene TRBV11-1, with D uncertain. The CDR3 sequence is 12 residues long. In germline, CDR1 is SGHAT, CDR2 FQDESV (reference sequence). The CDR3 reads CASSPSNNEQFF. DNA of the CDR3: TGTGCCAGCAGCCCCTCCAACAATGAGCAGTTCTTC.

The chain links TRBV7-9 to TRBJ2-1; TRBD2 aligns across 10 bases. CDR1 and CDR2 from the germline V gene are SEHNR and FQNEAQ (reference sequence). This CDR3 has 14 residues. With V trimmed by 5 bases and J by 5 bases, 3 bases remained unmatched. The DNA for the CDR3 is TGTGCCAGCAGCCGAGGACTAGCGGACAATGAGCAGTTCTTC. This encodes CASSRGLADNEQFF.

The chain combines TRBV7-9 with TRBJ2-2; possibly TRBD1 for D (6 bases). The germline V and J ends were trimmed by 1 base and 4 bases, with 19 bases remaining between them. CDR3 length: 18 amino acids. Germline CDR1 and CDR2: SEHNR and FQNEAQ (reference sequence). The CDR3 sequence is CASSLDHGVQGLTGELFF. Here the CDR3 DNA reads TGTGCCAGCAGCTTAGATCATGGGGTTCAGGGGCTCACCGGGGAGCTGTTTTTT. Filled out from reference TRBV7-9 and TRBJ2-2, the complete variable domain reads DTGVSQNPRHKITKRGQNVTFRCDPISEHNRLYWYRQTLGQGPEFLTYFQNEAQLEKSRLLSDRFSAERPKGSFSTLEIQRTEQGDSAMYLCASSLDHGVQGLTGELFFGEGSRLTVL.

V gene TRBV5-1 combines with J gene TRBJ2-5; 7 bases are shared with TRBD2. The CDR3 is made up of 14 amino acids. CDR1 and CDR2 from the germline V gene are SGHRS and YFSETQ. Germline trimming cut 5 bases from V and 2 bases from J; bases unmatched to any gene: 6. The CDR3 is CASSLSSGQETQYF. The CDR3 DNA follows: TGCGCCAGCAGTTTGTCTAGCGGACAAGAGACCCAGTACTTC.

V usage is TRBV6-6 and J usage is TRBJ1-1, with D uncertain. The length of the CDR3 is 13 residues. Germline values: CDR1 MNHNY, CDR2 SVGAGI (reference sequence). V lost 5 bases and J 0 bases, leaving 7 bases between the germline ends. Here the CDR3 reads CASSHTLNTEAFF. The CDR3 DNA follows: TGTGCCAGCAGTCACACGCTGAACACTGAAGCTTTCTTT.

This chain joins TRBV7-8 and TRBJ2-7; D uncertain. The CDR3 sequence is 11 residues long. Per germline, CDR1 SGHVS and CDR2 FQNEAQ. The V gene lost 4 bases and the J gene lost 5 bases, with 6 bases spanning the gap. In DNA, the CDR3 is TGTGCCAGCAGCTCAGCCCACGAGCAGTACTTC. Translated, it gives CASSSAHEQYF.

V is TRBV19 and J is TRBJ2-7; 9 bases match TRBD1. After removal of 8 bases from V and 1 base from J, the junction contained 3 bases not matched to a gene. Germline CDR1 LNHDA, CDR2 SQIVND (reference sequence). This CDR3 is built from 13 residues. The CDR3 nucleotides read TGTGCCAGTGGACAGGGGATTTCCTACGAGCAGTACTTC. Its protein product is CASGQGISYEQYF.

The chain combines TRBV2 with TRBJ2-2; D is uncertain. The germline CDR1 and CDR2 sequences are SNHLY and FYNNEI. Trimming stripped 5 bases from V and 4 bases from J, with 17 bases between. CDR3 length: 16 residues. CDR3 DNA: TGTGCCAGCAGTCCCCGTGGGCCTCTTGGCACCGGGGAGCTGTTTTTT. Translated: CASSPRGPLGTGELFF. Full variable domain (rest looked up from reference TRBV2 and TRBJ2-2): EPEVTQTPSHQVTQMGQEVILRCVPISNHLYFYWYRQILGQKVEFLVSFYNNEISEKSEIFDDQFSVERPDGSNFTLKIRSTKLEDSAMYFCASSPRGPLGTGELFFGEGSRLTVL.

This chain connects TRBV19 to TRBJ1-4, with a weak D call TRBD1 (6 bases). Germline V gene sequence: CDR1 LNHDA, CDR2 SQIVND (reference sequence). CDR3 length: 15 amino acids. Trimming left V 6 bases short and J 7 bases short, with 18 bases between. CDR3 residues: CASSERGGNGEKLFF. In DNA form, the CDR3 reads TGTGCCAGTAGCGAGAGAGGGGGGAACGGTGAAAAACTGTTTTTT.

The rearrangement uses TRBV4-3 and TRBJ2-7, with a possible D match to TRBD1 (6 bases). The germline gives CDR1 LGHNA, CDR2 YSLEER. Between the trimmed V and J ends, which lost 1 base and 4 bases, there was a span of 14 bases. The CDR3 totals 15 residues. DNA for the CDR3: TGCGCCAGCAGCCAAGTGTCGCAGGGGACATACGAGCAGTACTTC. Protein sequence: CASSQVSQGTYEQYF.

V gene TRBV6-5 combines with J gene TRBJ1-1; no clear D. CDR3 length: 15 amino acids. Trimming removed 0 bases from V and 2 bases from J, with 10 bases in between. Germline values: CDR1 MNHEY, CDR2 SVGAGI. This CDR3 reads CASSYSSSVNTEAFF. The CDR3 nucleotides read TGTGCCAGCAGTTACTCTTCATCCGTTAACACTGAAGCTTTCTTT.

This chain links TRBV6-4 with TRBJ2-1; possibly TRBD1 for D (6 bases). The CDR3 has 14 residues. The V gene lost 5 bases and the J gene lost 4 bases, with 12 bases spanning the gap. Germline values: CDR1 MRHNA, CDR2 SNTAGT. CDR3 in DNA: TGTGCCAGCAGTTCGGGACACCCTTACAATGAGCAGTTCTTC. Translating gives CASSSGHPYNEQFF.

The rearrangement links TRBV10-3 to TRBJ2-1, with D unresolved. This CDR3 comprises 14 residues. The germline CDR1 and CDR2 sequences are ENHRY and SYGVKD. With 6 bases removed from V and 0 bases from J, the gap between germline ends came to 9 bases. The CDR3 DNA reads as TGTGCCATCAGGATTTCGAGCTCCTACAATGAGCAGTTCTTC. Amino acids: CAIRISSSYNEQFF.

The chain recombines TRBV19 with TRBJ1-5; D may be TRBD1 (5 bases). This CDR3 spans 14 amino acids. Per germline, CDR1 LNHDA and CDR2 SQIVND (reference sequence). Trimming removed 2 bases at V and 7 bases at J, with 12 bases between. Here the CDR3 reads CASSIRDGGQPQHF. The CDR3, as DNA: TGTGCCAGTAGTATAAGGGACGGAGGACAGCCCCAGCATTTT.

The rearrangement joins TRBV7-2 to TRBJ2-1; D gene ambiguous. V dropped 1 base and J dropped 7 bases, with 17 bases sitting between them. CDR3 length equals 16 residues. Germline assignment: CDR1 SGHTA and CDR2 FQGNSA. The CDR3 sequence: CASSLVLLGPRNEQFF. The CDR3 bases are TGTGCCAGCAGCTTAGTACTCTTAGGCCCTCGGAATGAGCAGTTCTTC.

This chain links TRBV20-1 with TRBJ1-2; D unclear. V lost 4 bases, J lost 4 bases, and 7 bases lay in between. Germline values: CDR1 DFQATT, CDR2 SNEGSKA (reference sequence). The CDR3 consists of 11 residues. Here the CDR3 DNA reads TGCAGTGCTACAGACTTCTATGGCTACACCTTC. It yields the protein CSATDFYGYTF.

This clone appeared a single time. The genes are TRBV27 and TRBJ2-7; tentatively, D is TRBD2 (5 bases). CDR1 and CDR2 from the germline V gene are MNHEY and SMNVEV (reference sequence). V was cut by 5 bases and J by 0 bases, with 11 bases left in between. The CDR3 loop spans 14 amino acids. As DNA, the CDR3 is TGTGCCAGCAGTCCCTCCGGGATCTCCTACGAGCAGTACTTC. Translated: CASSPSGISYEQYF.

The chain recombines TRBV10-1 with TRBJ2-1; 11 bases match TRBD2. The CDR3 sequence is 16 residues long. Germline CDR1 WNHNN, CDR2 SYGVQD (reference sequence). The V segment lost 5 bases and the J segment 4 bases; nucleotides outside the gene matches: 7. CDR3 loop: CASSWGLAGGYNEQFF. CDR3 DNA sequence: TGCGCCAGCAGTTGGGGTTTAGCGGGAGGGTACAATGAGCAGTTCTTC.

This chain uses TRBV5-4 with TRBJ1-1; TRBD1 might be the D (6 bases). Germline values: CDR1 SGHNT, CDR2 YYREEE (reference sequence). There are 13 residues in the CDR3. Trimming stripped 4 bases from V and 7 bases from J, with 14 bases between. The CDR3 DNA reads TGTGCCAGCAGCCCTACAGGGACCAATGAAGCTTTCTTT. Protein product: CASSPTGTNEAFF. Variable domain in full (rest from reference TRBV5-4 and TRBJ1-1): ETGVTQSPTHLIKTRGQQVTLRCSSQSGHNTVSWYQQALGQGPQFIFQYYREEENGRGNFPPRFSGLQFPNYSSELNVNALELDDSALYLCASSPTGTNEAFFGQGTRLTVV.

V is TRBV7-3 and J is TRBJ2-3; a weak D match, TRBD1 (6 bases). The germline gives CDR1 SGHTA, CDR2 FQGTGA. Between the trimmed V and J ends, which lost 5 bases and 3 bases, there was a span of 9 bases. The CDR3 length is 13 residues. This CDR3 reads CASSLDRTDTQYF. CDR3 sequence (DNA): TGTGCCAGCAGCCTAGACAGGACAGATACGCAGTATTTT. Full variable domain (missing parts from reference TRBV7-3 and TRBJ2-3): GAGVSQTPSNKVTEKGKYVELRCDPISGHTALYWYRQSLGQGPEFLIYFQGTGAADDSGLPNDRFFAVRPEGSVSTLKIQRTERGDSAVYLCASSLDRTDTQYFGPGTRLTVL.

The chain recombines TRBV18 with TRBJ1-1; no reliable D call. V was shortened by 3 bases and J by 4 bases, with 9 bases between the two germline ends. CDR3 size: 13 residues. Germline V gives CDR1 KGHSH, CDR2 LQKENI. This CDR3 reads CASSPSPSTEAFF. DNA for the CDR3: TGTGCCAGCTCACCGTCCCCTAGCACTGAAGCTTTCTTT.

V usage is TRBV30 and J usage is TRBJ1-4, with D maybe TRBD1 (6 bases). Trimming shortened V by 3 bases and J by 0 bases, and 8 bases separated the two germline ends. The germline CDR1 and CDR2 sequences are GTSNPN and SVGIG (reference sequence). This CDR3 spans 14 amino acids. The CDR3, as DNA: TGTGCCTGGAGCCGGACAGCAACTAATGAAAAACTGTTTTTT. It encodes CAWSRTATNEKLFF.

The chain uses TRBV6-4 and TRBJ2-3; TRBD2 is a possible D gene (5 bases). Germline CDR1 is MRHNA and CDR2 is SNTAGT. V dropped 0 bases and J dropped 2 bases, with 6 bases sitting between them. This CDR3 contains 14 residues. The CDR3 spells CASSDSGDTDTQYF. CDR3 bases: TGTGCCAGCAGTGACTCGGGAGACACAGATACGCAGTATTTT.

The rearrangement links TRBV19 to TRBJ2-1; 13 nucleotides match TRBD2. V was clipped by 0 bases and J by 6 bases; unmatched bases: 5. Germline V gene sequence: CDR1 LNHDA, CDR2 SQIVND (reference sequence). The CDR3 has 17 amino acids. This chain's CDR3 is CASSIDGLAGVSNEQFF. DNA of the CDR3: TGTGCCAGTAGTATAGATGGACTAGCGGGAGTGTCCAATGAGCAGTTCTTC.